This TCR beta chain was sequenced in a study of response to subunit inactivated influenza vaccine. V was pared by 0 bases and J by 5 bases, with 12 bases between. The CDR3 spans 15 residues. Germline V gives CDR1 SGHTA, CDR2 FQGNSA. Each CDR3 protein gets one entry after TCRdb re-called the RT-PCR reads with MiXCR. The sample contains under 950,000 distinct CDR3 sequences, around 20% of which appear only once. This clonotype was seen more than once but under ten times. This specimen was PBMCs from blood, taken 5 days after vaccination. This receptor was identified in a man aged 50 to 60 who received an inactivated influenza vaccine. The chain combines TRBV7-2 with TRBJ2-3; either TRBD1 or TRBD2 may supply D (6 bases each). The CDR3 loop reads CASSLAGGLRDTQYF. The CDR3 nucleotides read TGTGCCAGCAGCTTAGCGGGGGGCTTGCGAGATACGCAGTATTTT.